The sequence of this T cell receptor (beta chain) was determined in a study of early T cells in non-severe SARS-CoV-2 infection. Researchers tagged individual cDNA molecules with unique molecular identifiers. TCRdb fed the 5' RACE reads into MiXCR, producing one record per CDR3 protein. The sample lists over 85,000 distinct CDR3 sequences, around 16% occurring once. The sample holds one count of this clonotype. The CDR3 extends over 13 amino acids. In germline, CDR1 is SGHAT, CDR2 FQNNGV. V lost 8 bases to trimming and J lost 4 bases, with 13 bases between them. The J gene is TRBJ2-3, the V gene TRBV11-2; D unresolved. What was sequenced was whole blood. This TCR derives from an adult who was a healthcare worker with PCR-confirmed SARS-CoV-2 infection or an uninfected control (not recorded which). The CDR3 DNA sequence: TGTGCCAGCGGCCCTGGACCTTCAGATACGCAGTATTTT. Its protein product is CASGPGPSDTQYF.